This T cell receptor (beta chain) is drawn from a study of blood T cell repertoires in COVID-19 (dated by TCRdb to about 2020). For context, the study as a whole: Collaborator samples came from the United States, Italy and Spain and covered acute and convalescent phases of COVID-19. The prospective study material was composed of cDNA or gDNA derived from T cells, B-cell-depleted T cells, or PBMCs. The dataset comprised deeply sampled blood TCRbeta repertoires from subjects exposed to, actively infected with, or recovered from COVID-19. The repertoires were made available in a free public database intended to serve as a resource for research on the immune response to SARS-CoV-2. The samples were drawn from two sources: the first 160 participants of the ongoing ImmuneRACE study, and 950 to 1,500 subjects contributed by 6 global collaborators. Nearly every sample came with metadata listing a de-identified subject ID, COVID-19 status, age in years and sex. Where available, HLA class I and class II types were obtained from metadata supplied by the sample provider rather than from assay-based typing.

A second Seattle source provided samples from volunteer blood donors who had recovered from COVID-19. The collaborating institutions used their own protocols to collect whole blood in K2EDTA tubes. For TCRbeta analysis, collaborator samples were shipped as frozen whole blood, as isolated PBMCs, or as DNA extracted from either sample type. With respect to this clone: Its antigen has not been determined. There are no base qualities to consult, and no much larger clone falls within one base.

The CDR3 goes from the cysteine to the phenylalanine over 16 residues. Here the CDR3 DNA is all that survives: 48 bases in frame from base 1. The junction shows trimming of 4 bases on V and 4 bases on J, plus 18 bases between the germline ends. CDR1 SGHRS and CDR2 YFSETQ were looked up in the germline V gene. The research as a whole found: How much clinical and demographic metadata was included differed by source and by participant, and the metadata was provided uncurated.

TCRbeta CDR3 regions were amplified from genomic DNA by means of the immunoSEQ Assay, a bias-controlled multiplex PCR. Regarding the original processing steps: The number of nucleated cells in each sample was estimated from the amplification of reference gene primers within the assay. To quantify the absolute abundance of each unique TCRbeta CDR3 rearrangement, sequence reads were collapsed and filtered. For each sample, productive Simpson clonality was calculated by taking the square root of Simpson's diversity index across productive rearrangements. In its TCRdb copy, this immuneACCESS table keeps in-frame sequences only and misses some clones. Where compared with another copy, unresolved V genes explain less than half of these, and the others have no known cause. V, J and clone size are taken as reported in that table, and D and trimming were inferred from the DNA itself. A total of fewer than 150,000 clones appear in this sample, about four fifths of them only once. The ten top clones hold under 15% of the sample.

What was sequenced was peripheral blood. The receptor comes from a woman aged 25 to 45 who had recovered from COVID-19. The chain couples TRBV5-1 to TRBJ2-4; no D gene call is confident. The CDR3 reads CASSPVIAAVKNIQYF. DNA sequence: TGCGCCAGCAGCCCCGTGATTGCGGCTGTGAAAAACATTCAGTACTTC.